This T cell receptor (beta chain) was documented in a study of cytomegalovirus exposure and HLA in healthy donors. Between the trimmed V and J ends, which lost 4 bases and 7 bases, there was a span of 8 bases. Germline V gene data show CDR1 as SGHTA and CDR2 as FQGNSA. There are 12 residues in the CDR3. Clones were sequenced by immunoSEQ multiplex PCR, and TCRdb holds only the in-frame ones, with some missing. The data show more than 140,000 clones, with roughly nine tenths seen just once and around 3.4% held by the top ten. This TCR was recovered from a woman younger than 30 in good health and CMV-seropositive. Sample: PBMCs. The chain recombines TRBV7-2 with TRBJ1-5, with D tentatively TRBD1 (5 bases). This CDR3 is CASSWGLQPQHF. CDR3 nucleotides: TGTGCCAGCAGCTGGGGACTCCAGCCCCAGCATTTT.